The present T cell receptor beta chain was sequenced within a study of T cells in localized non-small cell lung cancer (dated by TCRdb to about 2020). At the level of the whole study: The study analyzed T cell repertoires of approximately 240 early-stage NSCLC patients, comparing tumors and uninvolved tumor-adjacent lungs. The cohort consisted of roughly 240 treatment-naive NSCLC patients whose localized lung tumors had been resected. NSCLC patients had a mean age of around 70 years, and around 130 were male and nearly 110 female.

Results and caveats for the whole study, not just this receptor: A median of 57 of the top 100 tumor clones turned up in the paired uninvolved adjacent lung, and roughly 28 of those clones also ranked among the top 100 of that same adjacent lung. Multi-region tumor sequencing was not performed, so intratumor heterogeneity could not be excluded. Higher T cell density in blood was associated with longer overall survival, whereas higher clonality in adjacent lung was associated with shorter survival. Because the study design was exploratory, TCR variables were selected using unadjusted p-values without false-discovery rate correction. The highest T cell clonality was observed in uninvolved tumor-adjacent lung, where clonality exceeded that of tumor, suggesting that antigenic responses were more focused in uninvolved tumor-adjacent lung.

TCR beta CDR3 regions were sequenced from DNA using the immunoSEQ Assay. The authors processed their data as follows. To compute T cell density, TCR beta template counts were normalized to usable DNA, which was estimated by amplifying housekeeping genes. Using the preseqR package, richness was estimated by extrapolating to 120,000 templates for tissue samples and 400,000 templates for PBMC samples. Clonality was calculated as one minus Pielou's evenness. Differential abundance testing on productive amino-acid clonotypes, with a minimum total count of 5 and an alpha of 0.1, was used to identify tissue-enriched TCRs. The Jaccard Index and the Morisita Overlap Index were used to measure how much the repertoires overlapped between compartments. TCR beta CDR3s were clustered by GLIPH together with public tetramer-defined viral CDR3s, and at least three viral sequences plus V-gene enrichment were required for viral motifs. This is the immuneACCESS table as TCRdb keeps it, with only in-frame sequences that have V and J called. A part of the clones is gone; compared with another copy, unresolved V genes explain less than half, and the rest is unexplained. The V and J calls and clone size were taken over from that table, and D and trimming were inferred from the DNA. The sample has about 23,000 clones on record, more than 65% of them singletons. Roughly 4.8% of the sample is taken by the ten largest.

This clone registers as large (0.1 to 1%) within its sample. Which antigen it targets is not known. No qualities accompany the bases; no much larger clone lies one base away. For CDR1 and CDR2, the germline V gene lists SGHAT and FQNNGV. There are 14 amino acids in the CDR3, from cysteine to phenylalanine inclusive. Only the CDR3 part of the read is kept: 42 bases, read in frame from the first base. Trimming accounts for 5 bases at V and 1 base at J, while the number of junction bases matched to no gene is 3. At diagnosis, tumor, uninvolved tumor-adjacent lung and peripheral blood were collected and then preserved as a mix of FFPE and fresh-frozen material. For TCR repertoire profiling, the blood samples were analyzed as peripheral blood mononuclear cells.

This sequence was found in a man between 35 and 75 years old with stage II lung adenocarcinoma. The chain is assembled from TRBV11-2 and TRBJ1-1; a stretch of 8 junction bases matches TRBD1. The source material was PBMCs, sampled before any cancer treatment. The CDR3 protein sequence reads: CASSRTGKNTEAFF. The sequenced DNA is TGTGCCAGCAGCCGGACAGGGAAGAACACTGAAGCTTTCTTT.